The rows below give T cell receptor beta chains drawn from one sample of a study of blood T cell repertoires in COVID-19. Produced via immunoSEQ multiplex PCR; TCRdb's table is partial and in-frame only. The sample holds a few hundred thousand clones, roughly four fifths seen once. Sequenced sample: peripheral blood. The receptors here all came from a woman aged 45 to 65 with acute or convalescent COVID-19. The conserved cysteine and the conserved F or W are not part of the CDR3 here. The order of the fields is V gene, CDR3 length, J gene, clone size, CDR3 protein. For some rows the clone size is stated as once, few or many, or as a class when expanded; others skip it.

V: TRBV7-3; length: 13; J: TRBJ2-5; size: once; CDR3: ASSLGGTSKETQY
V: TRBV5-1; length: 10; J: TRBJ2-3; size: once; CDR3: ASSFPSATQY
V: TRBV5-1; length: 16; J: TRBJ2-7; size: .; CDR3: ASSLAHRTSGVRYEQY
V: TRBV5-4; length: 11; J: TRBJ1-2; size: once; CDR3: ASSLRGNYGYT
V: TRBV2; length: 11; J: TRBJ2-7; size: .; CDR3: ASSDRGTYEQY
V: TRBV7-3; length: 12; J: TRBJ1-1; size: .; CDR3: ASSLGGLNTEAF
V: TRBV19; length: 15; J: TRBJ2-7; size: .; CDR3: ASSIDHRASGSYEQY
V: TRBV3-1/TRBV3-2; length: 9; J: TRBJ2-7; size: .; CDR3: ASSQASEQY
V: TRBV19; length: 14; J: TRBJ1-5; size: .; CDR3: ASSLTGTGGVQPQH
V: TRBV4-2; length: 13; J: TRBJ1-2; size: .; CDR3: ASSQDRDSIYGYT
V: TRBV7-8; length: 17; J: TRBJ2-3; size: .; CDR3: ASSLVSSGGASSTDTQY
V: TRBV5-4; length: 14; J: TRBJ1-1; size: .; CDR3: ASSRDSLGSGTEAF
V: TRBV30; length: 11; J: TRBJ2-1; size: once; CDR3: AWSRGSGNEQF
V: TRBV6-5; length: 13; J: TRBJ1-6; size: once; CDR3: ASRKQGVMFSPLH
V: TRBV20-1; length: 9; J: TRBJ2-3; size: many; CDR3: SASPTDTQY
V: TRBV6-5; length: 10; J: TRBJ1-2; size: once; CDR3: ASNGGNYGYT
V: TRBV19; length: 10; J: TRBJ2-1; size: .; CDR3: ASSRTDNGQF
V: TRBV3-1/TRBV3-2; length: 11; J: TRBJ1-6; size: .; CDR3: ASSQERWSPLH
V: TRBV4-1; length: 12; J: TRBJ1-2; size: .; CDR3: ASSRGGDNYGYT
V: TRBV3-1/TRBV3-2; length: 11; J: TRBJ1-2; size: few; CDR3: ASSLTGDYGYT
V: TRBV28; length: 15; J: TRBJ1-5; size: .; CDR3: ASSLYFLQGKNQPQH
V: TRBV4-2; length: 14; J: TRBJ1-2; size: .; CDR3: ASSHLGGQGNYGYT
V: TRBV27; length: 12; J: TRBJ2-1; size: .; CDR3: ASSRGSSYNEQF
V: TRBV7-2; length: 12; J: TRBJ1-1; size: .; CDR3: ASSLVQGGAEAF
V: TRBV7-9; length: 16; J: TRBJ1-1; size: .; CDR3: ASSRFRGQGKIETEAF
V: TRBV18; length: 14; J: TRBJ2-4; size: .; CDR3: ASSPSDGTKKNIQY
V: TRBV3-1/TRBV3-2; length: 15; J: TRBJ1-4; size: .; CDR3: ASSQGMGAGANEKLF
V: TRBV18; length: 16; J: TRBJ1-4; size: few; CDR3: ASSPARGPALANEKLF
V: TRBV19; length: 11; J: TRBJ2-5; size: .; CDR3: ASSTGDQETQY